One sample yielded the 30 T cell receptor beta chains listed below, sequenced in a study of blood T cell repertoires in COVID-19. Data came from immunoSEQ multiplex PCR; TCRdb stores just in-frame clones and leaves some out. The sample carries a few hundred thousand clones, less than 90% recorded once. Input material: PBMCs or T cells enriched from blood (not recorded which). Receptors were obtained from a woman in her 50s who had recovered from COVID-19.

The J gene is TRBJ2-1, the V gene TRBV21-1; TRBD1, the table's D call, was not compared with the DNA. TRBV21-1 is tagged as a pseudogene. CDR3 length: 15 amino acids. The CDR3 is CASSMNRGRDNEQFF. DNA for the CDR3: TGTGCCAGCAGCATGAACAGGGGACGGGACAATGAGCAGTTCTTC.

About this clone: The same CDR3 can be traced to other DNA sequences in this sample. This chain connects TRBV5-4 to TRBJ2-7, with 8 bases fitting TRBD2. Germline CDR1 and CDR2: SGHNT and YYREEE (reference sequence). This CDR3 region has 14 residues. J gave up 3 bases and V 5 bases, and 7 bases lay outside the gene matches. The CDR3, as DNA: TGTGCCAGCAGTTTAGCGGGGAGGAACTACGAGCAGTACTTC. Amino acid sequence: CASSLAGRNYEQYF.

Details on this clone: A much larger clone lies a single base off, so this may be a read error. The chain recombines TRBV7-2 with TRBJ2-7; 9 nucleotides agree with TRBD1. The CDR3 consists of 13 residues. CDR1 and CDR2 (germline): SGHTA, FQGNSA. V shed 5 bases, J shed 2 bases, and the junction held 1 base outside the gene matches. This CDR3 reads CASSRQGAYEQYF. CDR3 nucleotides: TGTGCCAGCAGCCGACAGGGGGCCTACGAGCAGTACTTC.

This clone was recorded a few times. J is TRBJ1-4 and V is TRBV3-1 (or the pseudogene TRBV3-2); tentatively, D is TRBD1 (6 bases). The CDR3 runs to 16 residues. V was trimmed by 1 base and J by 10 bases, leaving 19 bases between them. Looked up from germline, CDR1 is LGHDT and CDR2 is YNNKEL (reference sequence). CDR3 protein: CASSQATNRAHRKLFF. CDR3 coding DNA: TGTGCCAGCAGCCAAGCCACCAACAGGGCACATAGAAAACTGTTTTTT.

This clone was counted once. The chain links TRBV27 to TRBJ2-7, with 8 nucleotides matching TRBD2. J was trimmed by 0 bases and V by 6 bases; bases with no gene match: 13. CDR3 length equals 17 residues. Germline-derived CDR1 and CDR2 are MNHEY and SMNVEV (reference sequence). The CDR3 region is CASRLTWRGAASYEQYF. The CDR3 DNA reads TGTGCCAGCAGGCTTACGTGGCGGGGGGCGGCCTCCTACGAGCAGTACTTC.

The V call is TRBV9, the J call TRBJ1-5, with D maybe TRBD1 (5 bases). This CDR3 has 13 residues. V lost 3 bases and J 8 bases, leaving 12 bases between the germline ends. Per the germline V gene, CDR1 is SGDLS and CDR2 is YYNGEE. CDR3 sequence (DNA): TGTGCCAGCAGCGCTGGCGCGGGGGAGCCCCAGCATTTT. It specifies CASSAGAGEPQHF.

J is TRBJ1-4 and V is TRBV3-1 (or the pseudogene TRBV3-2); weak D call: TRBD1 (5 bases). Germline-derived CDR1 and CDR2 are LGHDT and YNNKEL (reference sequence). The V end lost 1 base, the J end lost 11 bases, and 11 bases lay between the germline ends. The CDR3 is made up of 13 amino acids. The CDR3 DNA reads TGTGCCAGCAGCCAAGCCCCAGGGAACAAACTGTTTTTT. Its protein product is CASSQAPGNKLFF.

The chain has TRBV4-3 and TRBJ2-1; the match to TRBD1 covers 8 bases. The CDR3 has 15 amino acids. From germline, CDR1 is LGHNA and CDR2 YSLEER. The trim removed 0 bases at V and 10 bases at J, leaving 8 bases unmatched. CDR3 protein: CASSQELTGDREQFF. The CDR3 nucleotides read TGCGCCAGCAGCCAAGAGTTGACAGGGGATCGGGAGCAGTTCTTC.

This clone was found a few times. The chain has TRBV7-9 and TRBJ2-7; 8 bases are a match to TRBD2. V was pared by 0 bases and J by 4 bases, with 8 bases of the junction left unmatched. The CDR3 totals 16 residues. Germline CDR1 reads SEHNR; CDR2 reads FQNEAQ (reference sequence). The CDR3 spells CASSLALGRGQYEQYF. The CDR3 region has the DNA TGTGCCAGCAGCTTAGCGCTCGGGAGGGGTCAGTACGAGCAGTACTTC.

In DNA form, the CDR3 reads TGTGCCACATTGATGGAGGGGAACACCGGGGAGCTGTTTTTT. Its protein is CATLMEGNTGELFF. V is TRBV10-3 and J is TRBJ2-2; D perhaps matches TRBD2 (6 bases). Germline CDR1 ENHRY, CDR2 SYGVKD. The CDR3 covers 14 residues. The V end was cut by 10 bases, the J end by 1 base, with 13 bases between.

The chain recombines TRBV5-1 with TRBJ1-4; 10 bases fit TRBD1. The CDR3 loop spans 16 amino acids. V lost 4 bases to trimming and J lost 3 bases; unmatched junction nucleotides: 6. The germline V gene encodes CDR1 SGHRS and CDR2 YFSETQ. The DNA of the CDR3 is TGCGCCAGCAGCGGCCGGGACAGGGGCTCTAATGAAAAACTGTTTTTT. It codes for CASSGRDRGSNEKLFF.

V gene TRBV10-3 combines with J gene TRBJ2-2; no definite D call. The V gene's germline CDR1 is ENHRY and CDR2 SYGVKD. Trimming cost V 2 bases and J 3 bases, with 4 bases left between them. The CDR3 contains 13 residues. CDR3 in amino acids: CAISEGYTGELFF. CDR3 DNA sequence: TGTGCCATCAGTGAGGGCTACACCGGGGAGCTGTTTTTT.

This chain joins TRBV19 and TRBJ2-2, with D perhaps TRBD2 (6 bases). Looked up from germline, CDR1 is LNHDA and CDR2 is SQIVND (reference sequence). V lost 9 bases and J lost 7, with 15 bases in between. The CDR3 loop spans 13 amino acids. The CDR3 DNA reads TGTGCCAGCCGAAGGAGGGGTGGCGGGGAGCTGTTTTTT. Amino acids: CASRRRGGGELFF.

This clone appeared a few times. V and J are TRBV4-2 and TRBJ2-7; 8 positions match TRBD2. Germline trimming cut 2 bases from V and 0 bases from J; bases unmatched to any gene: 6. Germline-derived CDR1 and CDR2 are LGHNA and YNFKEQ. The CDR3 sequence is 16 residues long. The CDR3 loop is CASSQWLSGGSYEQYF. CDR3 DNA sequence: TGTGCCAGCAGCCAATGGTTGAGCGGGGGCTCCTACGAGCAGTACTTC.

The CDR3 loop reads CASSDSLASAGYEQYF. In nucleotides, the CDR3 is TGTGCCAGCAGTGACTCCCTGGCCTCAGCGGGGTACGAGCAGTACTTC. The chain joins TRBV2 to TRBJ2-7; 7 bases are a match to TRBD2. The CDR3 sequence is 16 residues long. V lost 3 bases, J lost 4 bases, and 12 bases stayed unmatched. CDR1 and CDR2 from the germline V gene are SNHLY and FYNNEI.

The rearrangement uses TRBV3-1 (or the pseudogene TRBV3-2) and TRBJ2-1; 10 bases agree with TRBD2. Trimming removed 0 bases from V and 8 bases from J; junction bases left unmatched: 7. Germline CDR1 and CDR2: LGHDT and YNNKEL (reference sequence). CDR3 length: 16 residues. The CDR3 DNA reads as TGTGCCAGCAGCCAAGATCCAGCGGGAGGGCCCTATGAGCAGTTCTTC. The encoded protein is CASSQDPAGGPYEQFF.

The chain links TRBV7-2 to TRBJ1-2; perhaps TRBD1 as D (6 bases). The V end was cut by 1 base, the J end by 6 bases, with 12 bases between. CDR1 and CDR2 from the germline V gene are SGHTA and FQGNSA. This CDR3 region has 14 residues. This chain's CDR3 is CASSLDGTIHGYTF. As DNA, the CDR3 is TGTGCCAGCAGCTTAGACGGGACAATCCATGGCTACACCTTC.

This chain connects TRBV7-9 to TRBJ2-2; TRBD2 is a possible D gene (6 bases). The CDR3 has 17 residues. The V gene lost 1 base and the J gene lost 3 bases, with 15 bases spanning the gap. Germline loops: CDR1 SEHNR, CDR2 FQNEAQ (reference sequence). The DNA of the CDR3 is TGTGCCAGCAGCTTAGGCGTCGGGGGATGGGACACCGGGGAGCTGTTTTTT. As protein: CASSLGVGGWDTGELFF. Filled out from reference TRBV7-9 and TRBJ2-2, the complete variable domain reads DTGVSQNPRHKITKRGQNVTFRCDPISEHNRLYWYRQTLGQGPEFLTYFQNEAQLEKSRLLSDRFSAERPKGSFSTLEIQRTEQGDSAMYLCASSLGVGGWDTGELFFGEGSRLTVL.

The chain couples TRBV29-1 to TRBJ1-3; no clear D gene. V lost 5 bases, J lost 4 bases, and 12 bases lay in between. CDR1 is SQVTM, CDR2 ANQGSEA, per germline. This CDR3 is built from 13 residues. The CDR3 DNA is TGCAGCGTTTCACAGACAAGGGGAAACACCATATATTTT. It encodes CSVSQTRGNTIYF.

In regard to this clone: Other DNA sequences in this specimen translate into the identical CDR3. This chain joins TRBV9 and TRBJ2-7, with 8 nucleotides matching TRBD1. This CDR3 has 15 amino acids. V was pared by 1 base and J by 2 bases, with 5 bases of the junction left unmatched. CDR1 and CDR2 from the germline V gene are SGDLS and YYNGEE. CDR3 nucleotides: TGTGCCAGCAGCGTACGCGGACAGGGTCCCTACGAGCAGTACTTC. Translation gives CASSVRGQGPYEQYF.

This chain uses TRBV6-4 with TRBJ2-3; D unclear. Germline CDR1 is MRHNA and CDR2 is SNTAGT. The V end was cut by 0 bases, the J end by 2 bases, with 9 bases between. This CDR3 is 15 amino acids long. CDR3: CASSDSGQSTDTQYF. Here the CDR3 DNA reads TGTGCCAGCAGTGACTCTGGGCAGTCCACAGATACGCAGTATTTT.

This chain links TRBV15 with TRBJ1-2; tentative D call: TRBD1 (5 bases). Trimming cost V 4 bases and J 8 bases, with 20 bases left between them. This CDR3 spans 15 amino acids. CDR1 and CDR2 (germline): LNHNV, YYDKDF (reference sequence). Here the CDR3 DNA reads TGTGCCACCAGCATCCAATTCGGGACTTCGCAGGGCTACACCTTC. It codes for CATSIQFGTSQGYTF.

This clone is a singleton in its sample. The J gene is TRBJ2-7, the V gene TRBV6-5, with 9 bases fitting TRBD2. The V and J ends lost 6 bases and 4 bases, in that order; junction bases with no gene match: 7. The germline V gene encodes CDR1 MNHEY and CDR2 SVGAGI. The CDR3 has 14 residues. CDR3 sequence (DNA): TGTGCCAGCAGCTCCAGCGGGGGGCCTTACGAGCAGTACTTC. This sequence encodes CASSSSGGPYEQYF.

The rearrangement uses TRBV5-5 and TRBJ1-3; a possible D gene is TRBD1 (5 bases). The length of the CDR3 is 14 residues. V was trimmed by 6 bases and J by 0 bases, leaving 10 bases between them. Germline CDR1 is SGHKS and CDR2 is YYEKEE (reference sequence). This CDR3 is CASTSDSSGNTIYF. The CDR3 coding sequence is TGTGCCAGCACCTCTGACAGCTCTGGAAACACCATATATTTT.

The chain carries TRBV15 and TRBJ1-2; tentatively, D is TRBD1 (5 bases). Germline CDR1 reads LNHNV; CDR2 reads YYDKDF (reference sequence). The germline V and J ends were trimmed by 0 bases and 5 bases, with 13 bases remaining between them. This CDR3 region has 15 residues. The CDR3, as DNA: TGTGCCACCAGCAGAGATTCGATGGCAGGGTATGGCTACACCTTC. It specifies CATSRDSMAGYGYTF.

This clone was counted a few times. This sequence joins TRBV3-1 (or the pseudogene TRBV3-2) and TRBJ2-2; D remains ambiguous. The CDR3 has 13 amino acids. Trimming cost V 4 bases and J 7 bases, with 10 bases left between them. The germline V gene encodes CDR1 LGHDT and CDR2 YNNKEL (reference sequence). CDR3: CASSRAYGGELFF. CDR3 nucleotides: TGTGCCAGCAGCCGGGCCTACGGCGGGGAGCTGTTTTTT.

The rearrangement joins TRBV6-5 to TRBJ2-7; D is possibly TRBD2 (6 bases). This CDR3 has 15 amino acids. Trimming removed 6 bases from V and 3 bases from J, with 18 bases in between. CDR1 and CDR2 from the germline V gene are MNHEY and SVGAGI. The CDR3 is CASSAPPSGVYEQYF. The CDR3, as DNA: TGTGCCAGCAGCGCGCCACCCTCGGGAGTCTACGAGCAGTACTTC.

The CDR3 bases are TGTGCCAGCAGTTACCCTGGCACAGATACGCAGTATTTT. It encodes CASSYPGTDTQYF. The chain couples TRBV6-5 to TRBJ2-3; D unclear. CDR3 length: 13 amino acids. In germline, CDR1 is MNHEY, CDR2 SVGAGI. Trimming stripped 2 bases from V and 1 base from J, with 4 bases between.

This clone was observed once. This chain connects TRBV19 to TRBJ1-1; D perhaps matches TRBD1 (6 bases). Germline V gene sequence: CDR1 LNHDA, CDR2 SQIVND (reference sequence). V lost 3 bases, J lost 3 bases, and 11 bases lay in between. The CDR3 totals 14 residues. The CDR3 region is CASSMGATDTEAFF. CDR3 in DNA: TGTGCCAGTAGTATGGGGGCGACGGACACTGAAGCTTTCTTT.

The V call is TRBV10-3, the J call TRBJ1-1; 7 bases are a match to TRBD1. The CDR3 sequence is 12 residues long. Germline V gives CDR1 ENHRY, CDR2 SYGVKD. J was trimmed by 4 bases and V by 6 bases; bases with no gene match: 2. The CDR3 DNA sequence: TGTGCCATCAGCCGACAGGGCACTGAAGCTTTCTTT. Its protein is CAISRQGTEAFF.